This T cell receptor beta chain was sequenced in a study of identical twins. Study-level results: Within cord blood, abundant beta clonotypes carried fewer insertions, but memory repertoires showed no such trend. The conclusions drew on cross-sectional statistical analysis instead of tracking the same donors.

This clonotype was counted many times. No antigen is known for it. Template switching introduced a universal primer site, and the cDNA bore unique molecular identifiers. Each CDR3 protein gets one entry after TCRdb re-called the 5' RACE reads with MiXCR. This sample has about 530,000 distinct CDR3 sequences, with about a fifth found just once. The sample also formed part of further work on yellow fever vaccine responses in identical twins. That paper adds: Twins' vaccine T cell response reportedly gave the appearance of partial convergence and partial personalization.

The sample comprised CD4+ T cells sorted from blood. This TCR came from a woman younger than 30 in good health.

In DNA, the CDR3 is TGTGCCAGCAGTTACTCGATAACAGCTAACCAGCCCCAGCATTTT. It encodes CASSYSITANQPQHF. The chain carries TRBV6-5 and TRBJ1-5; D gene uncertain. Germline V gene lookup returns CDR1 MNHEY and CDR2 SVGAGI. The germline V and J ends were trimmed by 0 bases and 7 bases, with 13 bases remaining between them. This CDR3 region has 15 residues.